This TCR beta chain is from a study of PD-1 blockade in mismatch repair-deficient tumors. Clones were sequenced by immunoSEQ multiplex PCR, and TCRdb holds only the in-frame ones, with some missing. The data show about 9,200 clones, over 75% seen once. Note on this clone: Its antigen is undetermined.

This sample's time point: roughly 10-day in vitro stimulation with candidate mutation-associated neoantigen peptide 1. Cells were stimulated roughly 10 days with each of about 7 ELISpot-reactive neoantigens. CDR1 is MNHEY and CDR2 is SVGAGI in the germline V gene. This CDR3 is built from 15 residues. V was pared by 0 bases and J by 9 bases, with 12 bases between. The chain uses TRBV6-5 and TRBJ1-6, with D unresolved. The source of this sequence is an adult with mismatch repair-deficient cancer. The sample in question was cells cultured in vitro, obtained from a patient treated with pembrolizumab. In nucleotides, the CDR3 is TGTGCCAGCAGTTACTCTTCGGGGTCCTCTTCACCCCTCCACTTT. This sequence encodes CASSYSSGSSSPLHF.